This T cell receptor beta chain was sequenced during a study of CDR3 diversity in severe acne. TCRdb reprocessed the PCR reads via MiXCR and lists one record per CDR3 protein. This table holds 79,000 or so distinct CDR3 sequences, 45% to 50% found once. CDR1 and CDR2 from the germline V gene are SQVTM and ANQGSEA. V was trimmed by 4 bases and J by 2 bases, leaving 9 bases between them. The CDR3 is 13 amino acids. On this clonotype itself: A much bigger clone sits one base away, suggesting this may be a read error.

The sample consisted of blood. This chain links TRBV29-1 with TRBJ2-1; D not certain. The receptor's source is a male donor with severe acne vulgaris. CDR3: CSVAAYPYNEQFF. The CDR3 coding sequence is TGCAGCGTTGCAGCGTACCCCTACAATGAGCAGTTCTTC.